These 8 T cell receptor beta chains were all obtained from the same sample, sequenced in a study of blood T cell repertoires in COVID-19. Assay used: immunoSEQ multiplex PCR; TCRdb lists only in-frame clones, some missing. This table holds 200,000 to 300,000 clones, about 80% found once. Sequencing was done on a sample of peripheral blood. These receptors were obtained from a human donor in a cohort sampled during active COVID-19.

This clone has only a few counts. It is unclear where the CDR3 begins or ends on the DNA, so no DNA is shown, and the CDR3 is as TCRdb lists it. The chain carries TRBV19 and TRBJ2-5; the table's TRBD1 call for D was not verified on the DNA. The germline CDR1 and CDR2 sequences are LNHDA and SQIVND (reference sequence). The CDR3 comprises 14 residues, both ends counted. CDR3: CASTSGQSQETQYF.

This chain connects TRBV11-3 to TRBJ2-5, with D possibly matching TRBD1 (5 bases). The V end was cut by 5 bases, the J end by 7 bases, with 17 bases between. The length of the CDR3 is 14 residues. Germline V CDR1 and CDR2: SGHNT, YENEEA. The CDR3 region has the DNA TGTGCCAGCAGCCCCGACAGATCGTCTCGGACCCAGTACTTC. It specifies CASSPDRSSRTQYF.

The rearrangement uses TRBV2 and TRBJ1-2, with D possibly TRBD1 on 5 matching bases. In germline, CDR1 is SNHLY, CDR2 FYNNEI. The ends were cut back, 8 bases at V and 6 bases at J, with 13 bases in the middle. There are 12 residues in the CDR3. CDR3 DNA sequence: TGTGCCAGCCGTGTAGGGGTTCATGGCTACACCTTC. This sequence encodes CASRVGVHGYTF. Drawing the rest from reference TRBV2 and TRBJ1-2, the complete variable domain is EPEVTQTPSHQVTQMGQEVILRCVPISNHLYFYWYRQILGQKVEFLVSFYNNEISEKSEIFDDQFSVERPDGSNFTLKIRSTKLEDSAMYFCASRVGVHGYTFGSGTRLTVV.

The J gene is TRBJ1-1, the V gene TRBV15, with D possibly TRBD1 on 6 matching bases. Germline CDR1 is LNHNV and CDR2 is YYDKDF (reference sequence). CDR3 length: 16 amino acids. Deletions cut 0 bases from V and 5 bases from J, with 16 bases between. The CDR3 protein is CATSRDGTGKRTEAFF. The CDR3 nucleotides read TGTGCCACCAGCAGAGATGGAACAGGGAAGAGAACTGAAGCTTTCTTT.

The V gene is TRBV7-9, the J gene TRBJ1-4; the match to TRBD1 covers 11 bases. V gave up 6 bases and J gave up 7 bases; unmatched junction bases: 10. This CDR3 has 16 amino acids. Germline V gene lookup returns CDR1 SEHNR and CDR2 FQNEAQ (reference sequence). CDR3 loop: CASRPDRGLETEKLFF. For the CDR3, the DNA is TGTGCCAGCAGACCGGACAGGGGGCTTGAAACTGAAAAACTGTTTTTT.

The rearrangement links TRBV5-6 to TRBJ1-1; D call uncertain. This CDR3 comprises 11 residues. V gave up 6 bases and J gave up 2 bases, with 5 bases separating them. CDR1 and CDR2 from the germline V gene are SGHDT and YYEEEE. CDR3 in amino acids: CASTKNTEAFF. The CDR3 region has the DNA TGTGCCAGCACTAAAAACACTGAAGCTTTCTTT.

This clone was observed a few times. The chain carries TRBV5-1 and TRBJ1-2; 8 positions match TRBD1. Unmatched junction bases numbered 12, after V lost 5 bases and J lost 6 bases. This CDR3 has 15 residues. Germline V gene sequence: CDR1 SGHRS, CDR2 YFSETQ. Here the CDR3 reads CASSLGWAGGDGYTF. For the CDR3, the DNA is TGCGCCAGCAGTCTTGGGTGGGCAGGGGGCGATGGCTACACCTTC. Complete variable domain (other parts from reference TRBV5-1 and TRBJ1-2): KAGVTQTPRYLIKTRGQQVTLSCSPISGHRSVSWYQQTPGQGLQFLFEYFSETQRNKGNFPGRFSGRQFSNSRSEMNVSTLELGDSALYLCASSLGWAGGDGYTFGSGTRLTVV.

The CDR3 nucleotides are TGTGCCAGCAGCTTGTTGACCGGGAGTGCTTACAATGAGCAGTTCTTC. It is translated as CASSLLTGSAYNEQFF. This chain uses TRBV5-6 with TRBJ2-1, with D tentatively TRBD2 (6 bases). Trimming left V 1 base short and J 4 bases short, with 15 bases between. CDR1 and CDR2 from the germline V gene are SGHDT and YYEEEE. This CDR3 spans 16 amino acids.